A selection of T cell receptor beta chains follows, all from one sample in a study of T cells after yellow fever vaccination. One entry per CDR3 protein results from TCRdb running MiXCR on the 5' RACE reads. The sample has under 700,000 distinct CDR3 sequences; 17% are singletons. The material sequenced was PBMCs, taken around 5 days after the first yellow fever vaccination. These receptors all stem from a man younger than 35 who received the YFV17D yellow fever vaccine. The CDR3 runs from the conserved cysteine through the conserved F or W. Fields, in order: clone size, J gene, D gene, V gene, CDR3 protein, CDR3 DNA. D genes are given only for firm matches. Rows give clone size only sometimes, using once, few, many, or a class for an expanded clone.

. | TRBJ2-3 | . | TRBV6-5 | CASSYAWGETDTQYF | TGTGCCAGCAGTTACGCGTGGGGGGAGACAGATACGCAGTATTTT
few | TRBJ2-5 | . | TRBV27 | CASALWTAGKETQYF | TGTGCCAGCGCCTTATGGACTGCAGGCAAAGAGACCCAGTACTTC
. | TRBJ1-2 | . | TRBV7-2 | CASSLAGPGASTPYGYTF | TGTGCCAGCAGCTTAGCAGGGCCAGGGGCCTCAACACCCTATGGCTACACCTTC
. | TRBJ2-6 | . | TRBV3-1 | CASSRLGGTVLTF | TGTGCCAGCAGCCGCTTGGGGGGGACAGTCCTGACTTTC
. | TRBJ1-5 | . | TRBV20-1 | CSGRTASNQPQHF | TGCAGTGGCCGGACAGCGAGCAATCAGCCCCAGCATTTT
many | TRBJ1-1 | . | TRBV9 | CASSPEGQDLYLMNTEAFF | TGTGCCAGCAGCCCGGAGGGGCAGGACCTTTATCTGATGAACACTGAAGCTTTCTTT
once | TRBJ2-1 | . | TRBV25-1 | CATGIGLNEQFF | TGTGCCACCGGGATAGGGCTGAATGAGCAGTTCTTC
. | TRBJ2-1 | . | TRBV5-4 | CVSSHLLAGVDEQFF | TGTGTCAGCAGCCACCTCTTGGCAGGGGTGGATGAGCAGTTCTTC
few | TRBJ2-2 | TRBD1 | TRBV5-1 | CASSYTGTVNTGELFF | TGCGCCAGCAGCTATACCGGGACAGTGAACACCGGGGAGCTGTTTTTT
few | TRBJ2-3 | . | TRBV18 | CASPHSGGESTDTQYF | TGTGCCAGCCCTCACTCGGGCGGGGAAAGCACAGATACGCAGTATTTT
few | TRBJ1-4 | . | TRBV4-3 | CASSQDRSWGRGSKLFF | TGCGCCAGCAGCCAAGATCGTTCGTGGGGCAGGGGCTCTAAACTGTTTTTT
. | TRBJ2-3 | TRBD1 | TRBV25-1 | CASRRQGRITDTQYF | TGTGCCAGCAGAAGACAGGGCCGAATCACAGATACGCAGTATTTT
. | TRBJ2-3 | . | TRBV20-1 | CRARSPYTDTQYF | TGCAGAGCCCGGAGTCCCTACACAGATACGCAGTATTTT
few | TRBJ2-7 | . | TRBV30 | CAWSVLGGLYEQYF | TGTGCCTGGAGTGTACTCGGGGGGCTTTACGAGCAGTACTTC
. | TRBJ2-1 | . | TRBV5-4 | CASSLAARYNEQFF | TGTGCCAGCAGCTTGGCTGCCAGGTACAATGAGCAGTTCTTC
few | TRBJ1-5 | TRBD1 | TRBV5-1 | CASSFGTDSNQPQHF | TGCGCCAGCAGCTTCGGGACAGATAGCAATCAGCCCCAGCATTTT
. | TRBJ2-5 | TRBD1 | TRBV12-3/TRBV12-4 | CASSNDRGQETQYF | TGTGCCAGCAGTAATGACAGGGGGCAAGAGACCCAGTACTTC
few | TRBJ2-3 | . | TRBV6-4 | CASRRIGTIAETSTDTQYF | TGTGCCAGCAGGAGAATAGGGACCATCGCCGAGACTAGCACAGATACGCAGTATTTT
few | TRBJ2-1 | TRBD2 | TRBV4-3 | CASSQRTSGASYNEQFF | TGCGCCAGCAGCCAGCGGACTAGCGGGGCCTCCTACAATGAGCAGTTCTTC
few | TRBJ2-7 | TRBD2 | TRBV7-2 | CASSLTGLAGGEQYF | TGTGCCAGCAGCTTAACGGGACTAGCGGGGGGCGAGCAGTACTTC
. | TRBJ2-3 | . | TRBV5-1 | CASSPRTDATDTQYF | TGCGCCAGCAGCCCCCGGACGGACGCGACAGATACGCAGTATTTT
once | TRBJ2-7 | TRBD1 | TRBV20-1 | CSAISRTGGYEQYF | TGCAGTGCTATTTCTCGGACAGGCGGATACGAGCAGTACTTC
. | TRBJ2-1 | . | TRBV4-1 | CASSHRGALYNEQFF | TGCGCCAGCAGCCACCGCGGGGCGCTCTACAATGAGCAGTTCTTC
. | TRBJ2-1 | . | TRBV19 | CASSIEDEQFF | TGTGCCAGTAGTATAGAAGATGAGCAGTTCTTC
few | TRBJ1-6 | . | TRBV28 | CASSSLFQGFNSPLHF | TGTGCCAGCAGTTCGCTCTTTCAGGGGTTTAATTCACCCCTCCACTTT
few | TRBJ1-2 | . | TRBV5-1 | CASSPDRGNGYTF | TGCGCCAGCAGCCCCGACCGAGGGAATGGCTACACCTTC
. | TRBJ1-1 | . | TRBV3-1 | CASSQERQGTEAFF | TGTGCCAGCAGCCAAGAAAGGCAGGGCACTGAAGCTTTCTTT
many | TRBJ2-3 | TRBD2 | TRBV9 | CASSLTSGADTQYF | TGTGCCAGCAGCTTGACTAGCGGGGCAGATACGCAGTATTTT
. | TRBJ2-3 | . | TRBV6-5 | CASSYQGPSLGNTQYF | TGTGCCAGCAGTTACCAGGGCCCCTCACTAGGAAATACGCAGTATTTT
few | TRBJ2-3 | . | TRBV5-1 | CASSLERQGSTDTQYF | TGCGCCAGCAGCTTGGAGAGGCAGGGGAGCACAGATACGCAGTATTTT
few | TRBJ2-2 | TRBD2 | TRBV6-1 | CASQGGFAGELFF | TGTGCCAGCCAGGGAGGGTTCGCCGGGGAGCTGTTTTTT
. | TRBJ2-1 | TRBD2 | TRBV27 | CASSMTGTSGYNEQFF | TGTGCCAGCAGCATGACCGGGACTAGCGGATACAATGAGCAGTTCTTC
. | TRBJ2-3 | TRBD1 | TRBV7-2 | CASSSNRGTDTQYF | TGTGCCAGCAGCTCTAACAGGGGTACAGATACGCAGTATTTT
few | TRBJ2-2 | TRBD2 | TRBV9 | CASSVVSGGTGELFF | TGTGCCAGCAGCGTAGTTAGCGGGGGAACCGGGGAGCTGTTTTTT
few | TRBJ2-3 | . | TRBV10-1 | CASSYRAGATDTQYF | TGCGCCAGCAGTTACAGGGCAGGGGCCACAGATACGCAGTATTTT
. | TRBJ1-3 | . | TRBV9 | CASSVGTQSGNTIYF | TGTGCCAGCAGCGTGGGGACACAATCTGGAAACACCATATATTTT
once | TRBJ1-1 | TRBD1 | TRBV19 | CASSTIQGTFPEAFF | TGTGCCAGTAGCACGATACAGGGGACGTTCCCTGAAGCTTTCTTT
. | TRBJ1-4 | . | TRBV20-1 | CSARMKGRTNEKLFF | TGCAGTGCTAGAATGAAAGGGAGAACTAATGAAAAACTGTTTTTT
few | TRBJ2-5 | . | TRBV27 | CASTLRRGLGRETQYF | TGTGCCAGCACCCTCCGGCGGGGCCTGGGGCGTGAGACCCAGTACTTC
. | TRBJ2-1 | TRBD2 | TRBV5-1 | CASSLESGGYNEQFF | TGCGCCAGCAGCTTGGAGAGCGGGGGCTACAATGAGCAGTTCTTC
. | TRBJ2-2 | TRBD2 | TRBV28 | CASSLADGGGTGELFF | TGTGCCAGCAGTTTGGCGGACGGCGGGGGGACCGGGGAGCTGTTTTTT
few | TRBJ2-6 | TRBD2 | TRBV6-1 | CASSPRGGHSGANVLTF | TGTGCCAGCAGCCCCCGGGGGGGTCACTCTGGGGCCAACGTCCTGACTTTC
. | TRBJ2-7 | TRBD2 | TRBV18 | CASSPSGAAEQYF | TGTGCCAGCTCACCGAGCGGGGCAGCTGAGCAGTACTTC
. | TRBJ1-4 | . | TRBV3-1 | CASSTSSRDEEKLFF | TGTGCCAGCAGCACCAGCTCCAGGGATGAGGAAAAACTGTTTTTT
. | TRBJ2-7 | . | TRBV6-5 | CASSYSTGSSIYEQYF | TGTGCCAGCAGTTACTCGACTGGTAGTTCGATCTACGAGCAGTACTTC
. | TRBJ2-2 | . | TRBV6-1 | CASSTTGPGELFF | TGTGCCAGCAGTACGACAGGACCCGGGGAGCTGTTTTTT
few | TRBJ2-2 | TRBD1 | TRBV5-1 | CASSPRQGSNTGELFF | TGCGCCAGCAGTCCCAGACAGGGGTCGAACACCGGGGAGCTGTTTTTT
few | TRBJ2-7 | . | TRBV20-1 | CSARVRAFRYEQYF | TGCAGTGCTAGAGTTAGAGCTTTCCGCTACGAGCAGTACTTC